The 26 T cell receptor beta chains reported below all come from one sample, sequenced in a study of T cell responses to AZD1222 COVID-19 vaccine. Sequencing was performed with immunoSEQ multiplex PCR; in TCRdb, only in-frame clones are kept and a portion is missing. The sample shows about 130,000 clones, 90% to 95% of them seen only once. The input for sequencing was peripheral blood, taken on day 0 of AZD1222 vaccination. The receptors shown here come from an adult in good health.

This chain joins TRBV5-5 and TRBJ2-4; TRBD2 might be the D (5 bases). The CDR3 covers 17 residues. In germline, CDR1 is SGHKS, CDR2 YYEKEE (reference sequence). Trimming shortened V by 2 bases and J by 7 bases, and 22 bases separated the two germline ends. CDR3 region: CASSFLPDPRTGNIQYF. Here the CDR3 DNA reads TGTGCCAGCAGCTTCCTCCCGGACCCTAGAACGGGGAACATTCAGTACTTC.

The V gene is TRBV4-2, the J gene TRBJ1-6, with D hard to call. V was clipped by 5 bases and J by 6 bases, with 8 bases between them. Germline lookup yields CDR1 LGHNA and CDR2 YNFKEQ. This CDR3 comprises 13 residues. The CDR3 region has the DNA TGTGCCAGCAGCTTGGGTGGTAATTCACCCCTCCACTTT. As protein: CASSLGGNSPLHF.

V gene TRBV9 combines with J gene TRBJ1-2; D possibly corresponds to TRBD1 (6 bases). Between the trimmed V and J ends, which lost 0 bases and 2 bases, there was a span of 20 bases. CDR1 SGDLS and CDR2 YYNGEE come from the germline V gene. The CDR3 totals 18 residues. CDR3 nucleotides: TGTGCCAGCAGCGTAGAACAGGGAGCATCAGGGCAAAACTATGGCTACACCTTC. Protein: CASSVEQGASGQNYGYTF. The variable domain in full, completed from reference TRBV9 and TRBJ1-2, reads DSGVTQTPKHLITATGQRVTLRCSPRSGDLSVYWYQQSLDQGLQFLIQYYNGEERAKGNILERFSAQQFPDLHSELNLSSLELGDSALYFCASSVEQGASGQNYGYTFGSGTRLTVV.

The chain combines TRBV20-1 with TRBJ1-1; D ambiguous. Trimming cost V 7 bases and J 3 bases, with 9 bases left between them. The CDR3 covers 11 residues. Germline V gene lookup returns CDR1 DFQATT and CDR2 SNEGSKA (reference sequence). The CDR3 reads CSVNTYTEAFF. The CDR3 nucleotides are TGCAGTGTTAACACCTACACTGAAGCTTTCTTT.

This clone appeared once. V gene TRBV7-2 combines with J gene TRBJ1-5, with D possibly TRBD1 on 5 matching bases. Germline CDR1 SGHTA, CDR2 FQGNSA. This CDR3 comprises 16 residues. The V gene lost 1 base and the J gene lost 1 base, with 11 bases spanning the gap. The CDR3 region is CASSLGGGRSNQPQHF. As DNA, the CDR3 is TGTGCCAGCAGCTTAGGCGGGGGTCGAAGCAATCAGCCCCAGCATTTT.

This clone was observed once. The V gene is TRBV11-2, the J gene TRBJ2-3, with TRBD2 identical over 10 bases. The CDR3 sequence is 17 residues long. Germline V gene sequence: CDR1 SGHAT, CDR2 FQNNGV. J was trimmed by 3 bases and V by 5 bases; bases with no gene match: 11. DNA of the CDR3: TGTGCCAGCAGCCCCTCTAGCGGGAGTATAGTAACAGATACGCAGTATTTT. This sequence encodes CASSPSSGSIVTDTQYF.

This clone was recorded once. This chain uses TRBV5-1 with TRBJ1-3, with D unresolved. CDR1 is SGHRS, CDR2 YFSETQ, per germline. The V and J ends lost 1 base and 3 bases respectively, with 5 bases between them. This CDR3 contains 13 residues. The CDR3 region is CASSLYGGNTIYF. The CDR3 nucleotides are TGCGCCAGCAGCTTGTATGGTGGAAACACCATATATTTT.

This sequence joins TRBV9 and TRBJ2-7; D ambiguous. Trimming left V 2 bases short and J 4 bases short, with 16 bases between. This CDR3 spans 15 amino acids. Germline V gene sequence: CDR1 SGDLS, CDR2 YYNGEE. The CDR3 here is CASSVNPQGEYEQYF. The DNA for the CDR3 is TGTGCCAGCAGCGTCAATCCTCAAGGCGAGTACGAGCAGTACTTC.

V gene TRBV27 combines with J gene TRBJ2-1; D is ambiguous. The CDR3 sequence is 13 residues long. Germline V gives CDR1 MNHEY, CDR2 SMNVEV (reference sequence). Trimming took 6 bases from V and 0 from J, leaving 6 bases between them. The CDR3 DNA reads TGTGCCAGCAGCTCAAGCTCCTACAATGAGCAGTTCTTC. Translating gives CASSSSSYNEQFF.

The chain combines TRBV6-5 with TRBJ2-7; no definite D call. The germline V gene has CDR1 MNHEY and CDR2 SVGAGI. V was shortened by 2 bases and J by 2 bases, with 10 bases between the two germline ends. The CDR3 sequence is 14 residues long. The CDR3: CASSYGEGTYEQYF. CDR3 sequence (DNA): TGTGCCAGCAGTTACGGCGAAGGTACCTACGAGCAGTACTTC.

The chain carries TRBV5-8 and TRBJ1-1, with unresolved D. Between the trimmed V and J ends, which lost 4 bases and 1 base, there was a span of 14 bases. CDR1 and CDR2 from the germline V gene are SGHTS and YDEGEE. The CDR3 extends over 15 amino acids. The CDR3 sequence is CASSPFGRSNTEAFF. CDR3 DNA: TGTGCCAGCAGCCCTTTTGGACGGTCGAACACTGAAGCTTTCTTT.

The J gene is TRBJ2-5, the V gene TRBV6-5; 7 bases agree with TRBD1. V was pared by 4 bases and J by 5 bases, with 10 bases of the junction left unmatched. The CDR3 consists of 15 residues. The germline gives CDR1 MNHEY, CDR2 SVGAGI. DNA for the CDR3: TGTGCCAGCAGTTTTTCGACAGGGTGGGGGGAGACCCAGTACTTC. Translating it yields CASSFSTGWGETQYF.

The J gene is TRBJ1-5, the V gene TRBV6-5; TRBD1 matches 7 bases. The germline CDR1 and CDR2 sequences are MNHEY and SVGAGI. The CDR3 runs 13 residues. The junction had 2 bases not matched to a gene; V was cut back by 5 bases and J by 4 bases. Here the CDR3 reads CASSIQGNQPQHF. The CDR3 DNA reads TGTGCCAGCAGTATACAGGGGAATCAGCCCCAGCATTTT.

The CDR3 reads CASGLIREQYF. The CDR3 DNA follows: TGTGCTAGTGGTCTCATTCGCGAGCAGTACTTC. The chain couples TRBV12-5 to TRBJ2-7, with unresolved D. Germline values: CDR1 LGHNT, CDR2 FRNRAP. The CDR3 is 11 amino acids. V lost 5 bases to trimming and J lost 6 bases, with 8 bases between them.

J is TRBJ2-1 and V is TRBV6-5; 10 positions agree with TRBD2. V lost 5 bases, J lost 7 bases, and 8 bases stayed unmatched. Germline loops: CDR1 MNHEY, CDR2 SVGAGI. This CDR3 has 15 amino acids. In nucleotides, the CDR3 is TGTGCCAGCAGTACCGGGACTAGCGTTGGTAATGAGCAGTTCTTC. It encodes CASSTGTSVGNEQFF.

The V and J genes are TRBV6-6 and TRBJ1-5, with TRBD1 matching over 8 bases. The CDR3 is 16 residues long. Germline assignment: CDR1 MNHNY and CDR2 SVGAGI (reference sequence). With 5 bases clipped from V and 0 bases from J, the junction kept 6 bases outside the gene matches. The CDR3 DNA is TGTGCCAGCAGTGCGGGGACAGGCAATAGCAATCAGCCCCAGCATTTT. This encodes CASSAGTGNSNQPQHF.

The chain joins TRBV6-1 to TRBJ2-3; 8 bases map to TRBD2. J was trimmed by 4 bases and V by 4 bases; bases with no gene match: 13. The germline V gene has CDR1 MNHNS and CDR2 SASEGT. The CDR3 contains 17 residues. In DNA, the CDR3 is TGTGCCAGCAGTGGGGGTTTCGTGGCGGGAGGACCAGATACGCAGTATTTT. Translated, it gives CASSGGFVAGGPDTQYF.

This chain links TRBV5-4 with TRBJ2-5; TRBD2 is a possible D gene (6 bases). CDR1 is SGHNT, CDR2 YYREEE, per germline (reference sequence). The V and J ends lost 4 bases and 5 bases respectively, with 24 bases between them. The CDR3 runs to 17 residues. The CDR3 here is CASSPPGVSFSGETQYF. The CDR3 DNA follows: TGTGCCAGCAGCCCCCCGGGGGTTAGCTTCTCGGGGGAGACCCAGTACTTC.

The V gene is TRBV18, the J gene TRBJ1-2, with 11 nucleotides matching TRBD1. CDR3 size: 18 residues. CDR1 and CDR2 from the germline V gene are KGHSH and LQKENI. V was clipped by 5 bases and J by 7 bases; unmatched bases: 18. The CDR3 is CASSSESLTGTGGAGYTF. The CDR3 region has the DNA TGTGCCAGCTCATCGGAGAGCCTTACCGGGACAGGGGGGGCTGGCTACACCTTC.

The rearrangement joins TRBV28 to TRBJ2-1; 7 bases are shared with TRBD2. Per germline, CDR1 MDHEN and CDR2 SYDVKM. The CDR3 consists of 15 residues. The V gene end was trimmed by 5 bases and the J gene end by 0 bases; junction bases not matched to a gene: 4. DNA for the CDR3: TGTGCCAGCAGTCCTAGCGGAGGCTCCTACAATGAGCAGTTCTTC. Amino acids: CASSPSGGSYNEQFF.

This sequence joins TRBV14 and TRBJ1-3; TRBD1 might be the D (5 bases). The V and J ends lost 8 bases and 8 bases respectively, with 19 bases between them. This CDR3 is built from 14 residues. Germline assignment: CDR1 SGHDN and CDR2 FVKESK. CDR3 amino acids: CASSSRGGFHTIYF. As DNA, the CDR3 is TGTGCCAGCTCGTCGAGGGGAGGATTCCACACCATATATTTT.

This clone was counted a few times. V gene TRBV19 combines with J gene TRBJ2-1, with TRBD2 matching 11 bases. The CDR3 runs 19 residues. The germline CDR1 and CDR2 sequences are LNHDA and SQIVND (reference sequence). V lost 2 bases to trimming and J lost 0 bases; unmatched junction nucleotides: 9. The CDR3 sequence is CASSISPVLAGASYNEQFF. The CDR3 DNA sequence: TGTGCCAGTAGTATATCTCCCGTACTAGCGGGAGCCTCCTACAATGAGCAGTTCTTC.

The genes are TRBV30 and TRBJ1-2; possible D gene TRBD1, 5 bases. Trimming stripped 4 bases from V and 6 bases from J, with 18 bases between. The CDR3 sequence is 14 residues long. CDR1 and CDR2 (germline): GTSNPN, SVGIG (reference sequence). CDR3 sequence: CAWTRTSPGHGYTF. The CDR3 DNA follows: TGTGCCTGGACTAGGACGTCACCAGGGCATGGCTACACCTTC.

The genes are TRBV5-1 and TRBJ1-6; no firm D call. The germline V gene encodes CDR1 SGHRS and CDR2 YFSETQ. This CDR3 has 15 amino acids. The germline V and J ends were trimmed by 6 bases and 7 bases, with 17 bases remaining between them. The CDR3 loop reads CASMLTPLVNSPLHF. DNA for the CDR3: TGCGCCAGCATGCTGACACCCCTGGTGAATTCACCCCTCCACTTT.

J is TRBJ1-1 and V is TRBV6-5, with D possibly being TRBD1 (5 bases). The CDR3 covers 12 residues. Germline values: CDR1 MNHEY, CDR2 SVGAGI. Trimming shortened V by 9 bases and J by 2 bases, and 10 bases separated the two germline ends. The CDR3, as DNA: TGTGCCAGTGGGCAGGGAAACACTGAAGCTTTCTTT. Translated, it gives CASGQGNTEAFF.

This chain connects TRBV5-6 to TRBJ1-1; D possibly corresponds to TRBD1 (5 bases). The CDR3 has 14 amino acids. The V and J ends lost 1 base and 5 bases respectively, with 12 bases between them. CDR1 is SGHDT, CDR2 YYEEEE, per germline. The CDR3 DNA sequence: TGTGCCAGCAGCTTGCTCAGGAAGGGGACTGAAGCTTTCTTT. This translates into CASSLLRKGTEAFF.